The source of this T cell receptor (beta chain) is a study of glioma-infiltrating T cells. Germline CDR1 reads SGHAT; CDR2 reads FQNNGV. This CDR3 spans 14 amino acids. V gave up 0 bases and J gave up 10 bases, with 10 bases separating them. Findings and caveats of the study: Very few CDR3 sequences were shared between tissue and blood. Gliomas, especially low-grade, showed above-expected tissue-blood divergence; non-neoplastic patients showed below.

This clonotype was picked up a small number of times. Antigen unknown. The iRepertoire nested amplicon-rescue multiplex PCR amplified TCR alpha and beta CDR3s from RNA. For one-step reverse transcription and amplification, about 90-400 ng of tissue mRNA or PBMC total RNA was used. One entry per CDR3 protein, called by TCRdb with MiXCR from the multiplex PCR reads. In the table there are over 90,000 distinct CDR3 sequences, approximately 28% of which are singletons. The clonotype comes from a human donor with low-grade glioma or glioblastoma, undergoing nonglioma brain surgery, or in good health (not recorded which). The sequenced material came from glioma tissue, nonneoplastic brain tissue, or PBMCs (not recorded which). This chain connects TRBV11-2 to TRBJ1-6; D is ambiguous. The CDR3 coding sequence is TGTGCCAGCAGCTTAGATCACGGAAACTCACCCCTCCACTTT. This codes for CASSLDHGNSPLHF.